This record covers a single T cell receptor (beta chain). Produced via immunoSEQ multiplex PCR; TCRdb's table is partial and in-frame only. Among tens of thousands of clones listed, about 87% were seen once. The sample belongs to a study of PD-1 and CTLA-4 blockade in melanoma. The sequence derives from a human donor with melanoma. The source material was CD8+ T cells from peripheral blood, sampled from a patient given anti-PD-1 treatment.

The CDR3 nucleotides are TGTGCCAGCAGCTTTACTAGCGGGGGGGACTACGAGCAGTACTTC. Translating it yields CASSFTSGGDYEQYF. The chain links TRBV11-1 to TRBJ2-7; TRBD2 aligns across 13 bases. There are 15 residues in the CDR3. V shed 3 bases, J shed 3 bases, and the junction held 2 bases outside the gene matches. CDR1 SGHAT and CDR2 FQDESV come from the germline V gene (reference sequence).